What follows is one T cell receptor (beta chain) and its context. This clone appeared once. Which antigen it targets is not known. No base qualities exist here, and no much larger clone lies one base off it. This sample is drawn from a study of blood T cell repertoires in COVID-19 (dated by TCRdb to about 2020). Notes on the research overall: Samples covering the acute and convalescent phases of COVID-19 were provided by collaborators in the United States, Italy and Spain. The material from the prospective study consisted of cDNA or gDNA derived from T cells, B-cell-depleted T cells, or PBMCs. Subjects who had been exposed to COVID-19, were actively infected with it, or had recovered from it provided the deeply sampled blood TCRbeta repertoires that made up the dataset. A freely available public database, intended as a resource for researchers studying the immune response to SARS-CoV-2, is where the repertoires were released. The samples were drawn from two sources: the first 160 participants of the ongoing ImmuneRACE study, and 1,254 subjects contributed by 6 global collaborators. Nearly every sample came with metadata listing a de-identified subject ID, COVID-19 status, age in years and sex. Where available, HLA class I and class II types were taken from metadata supplied by the sample provider and were not determined by assay-based typing. General study outcomes and caveats: The quantity of clinical and demographic metadata differed by source and by participant and was supplied without curation.

The collaborating institutions used their own protocols to collect whole blood in K2EDTA tubes. For TCRbeta analysis, collaborators shipped samples in one of three forms: frozen whole blood, isolated PBMCs, or DNA extracted from either of those sample types. The immunoSEQ Assay, a bias-controlled multiplex PCR, was used to amplify TCRbeta CDR3 regions from genomic DNA. The original pipeline was this. Within the assay, amplification of reference gene primers was used to estimate how many nucleated cells each sample contained. Sequence reads were collapsed and filtered to measure the absolute abundance of every unique TCRbeta CDR3 rearrangement. Productive Simpson clonality was computed per sample as the square root of Simpson's diversity index over productive rearrangements. TCRdb provides this immuneACCESS table in a form limited to in-frame rearrangements. Some clones are lacking; in checked studies, under half of them reflect an unresolved V gene, and why the rest are absent is not known. V and J calls and clone size are as listed in that table; D and trimming were resolved from the DNA. The sample contains around 130,000 clones, roughly 86% of them found a single time. The top ten constitute roughly 13% of the sample.

V is shortened by 5 bases, J by 5 bases, and the region joining them spans 12 bases. From its cysteine to its phenylalanine, the CDR3 spans 13 amino acids. Kept here is only the CDR3 DNA, which spans 39 bases and is read in frame from base 1. From the germline V gene (reference sequence), CDR1 is LNHDA and CDR2 is SQIVND. This chain joins TRBV19 to TRBJ1-1, with TRBD1 perhaps the D gene, on 6 matching bases. The sequenced sample was peripheral blood. The clonotype originates from a human donor in a cohort sampled during active COVID-19. Here is the DNA: TGTGCCAGTAGTGAAAGACAGGTGACTGAAGCTTTCTTT. Translated, it gives CASSERQVTEAFF.